This TCR beta chain was documented in a study of blood T cell repertoires in COVID-19. Study background: PBMCs, B-cell-depleted T cells, or T cells were the source of the cDNA or gDNA that made up the material.

This CDR3 has 15 amino acids. V lost 0 bases, J lost 4 bases, and 2 bases stayed unmatched. Per the germline V gene, CDR1 is SGDLS and CDR2 is YYNGEE. In the authors' workflow: Amplification of reference gene primers was used by the study to estimate nucleated cell counts. Generated by immunoSEQ multiplex PCR, the TCRdb table keeps only in-frame clones and is missing some. That table is the source of V, J and clone size, and D and trimming were worked out from the DNA. The table has 150,000 to 200,000 clones, roughly nine tenths seen once. The specimen sequenced was peripheral blood. The TCR sequence derives from a woman in her 70s with acute or convalescent COVID-19. The chain is built from TRBV9 and TRBJ2-5, with 11 nucleotides matching TRBD2. The CDR3 nucleotides are TGTGCCAGCAGCGTAGCAACTAGCGGGAGAGAGACCCAGTACTTC. Protein: CASSVATSGRETQYF.